This T cell receptor (beta chain) was profiled in a study of T cells in Graves' hyperthyroidism and ophthalmopathy. Study-wide points: The authors' 13 V-J model separated ophthalmopathy from stable hyperthyroidism. The blood repertoire included most of the expanded thyroid clonotypes above 0.001.

This CDR3 is 14 amino acids long. V lost 0 bases, J lost 6 bases, and 12 bases lay in between. In germline, CDR1 is SEHNR, CDR2 FQNEAQ (reference sequence). This clonotype came up many times. Its antigen remains unidentified. The investigators amplified TCR beta CDR3 regions from RNA transcripts. When the TCR CDR3 underwent first-round RT-PCR, the HTBI primer set was used. TCRdb reprocessed the multiplex PCR reads via MiXCR and lists one record per CDR3 protein. The sample has roughly 300,000 distinct CDR3 sequences, less than 30% seen once. Patients aged 18 to 65 with hyperthyroidism were newly diagnosed, with duration under 2 months. Researchers barred patients who had uncontrolled infection, other autoimmune disease, pregnancy or lactation.

The chain recombines TRBV7-9 with TRBJ2-7, with D uncertain. Sequencing input: blood. The sequence was obtained from a man between 40 and 49 years old with Graves' hyperthyroidism that later progressed to Graves' ophthalmopathy. The CDR3 sequence is CASSLAGRIGEQYF. As DNA, the CDR3 is TGTGCCAGCAGCTTAGCCGGACGAATCGGCGAGCAGTACTTC.